These 4 T cell receptor beta chains originate from one sample sequenced in a study of T cells after yellow fever vaccination. TCRdb reanalysed the 5' RACE reads using MiXCR and keeps one entry per CDR3 protein. The sample lists 350,000 to 550,000 distinct CDR3 sequences; 18% were seen once. This sample comprised PBMCs, obtained before the yellow fever booster vaccination. These receptors were taken from a man aged 18-30 years who received the YFV17D yellow fever vaccine.

Concerning this clonotype: The junction departs from the called germline gene at one end, perhaps through a read error. This chain uses TRBV7-8 with TRBJ1-2, with 8 bases lining up with TRBD1. This CDR3 contains 15 residues. Germline V gene data show CDR1 as SGHVS and CDR2 as FQNEAQ. CDR3 coding DNA: TGTGCCAGCAGTTTAGGCTGGGACAGGAACTATGGCTACACCTTC. It yields the protein CASSLGWDRNYGYTF.

This clonotype was detected many times. The CDR3 DNA is TGCAGTGCGCAGGACCCAAACTCTGGAAACACCATATATTTT. Translated: CSAQDPNSGNTIYF. V and J are TRBV20-1 and TRBJ1-3; no firm D call. From germline, CDR1 is DFQATT and CDR2 SNEGSKA (reference sequence). Deletions cut 6 bases from V and 0 bases from J, with 12 bases between. This CDR3 is built from 14 residues.

The count of this clonotype is one. This rearrangement joins TRBV11-3 to TRBJ2-3; 10 bases match TRBD2. This CDR3 is 14 amino acids long. Trimming at V came to 1 base and at J to 7 bases, leaving 2 bases not matched to a gene. The germline V gene has CDR1 SGHNT and CDR2 YENEEA. The CDR3 bases are TGTGCCAGCAGCTTAGCTAGCGGGGGCAATACGCAGTATTTT. Translation gives CASSLASGGNTQYF.

This clonotype was detected a few times. The gene calls are TRBV20-1 and TRBJ1-1; D is unclear. This CDR3 is 13 amino acids long. V was clipped by 1 base and J by 10 bases, with 16 bases between them. Germline values: CDR1 DFQATT, CDR2 SNEGSKA (reference sequence). CDR3 nucleotide sequence: TGCAGTGCTAGAGGCACAGACCGATTGGTAGCTTTCTTT. As protein: CSARGTDRLVAFF.